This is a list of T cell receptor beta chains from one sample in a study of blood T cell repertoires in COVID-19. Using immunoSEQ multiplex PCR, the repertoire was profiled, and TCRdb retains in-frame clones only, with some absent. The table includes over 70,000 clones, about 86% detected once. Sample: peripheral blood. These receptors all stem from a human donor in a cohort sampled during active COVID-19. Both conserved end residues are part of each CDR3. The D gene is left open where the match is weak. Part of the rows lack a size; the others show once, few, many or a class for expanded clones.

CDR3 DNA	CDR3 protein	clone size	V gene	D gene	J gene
TGTGCCAGCAGTGAAAGAAGGGGCATCAATAATTCACCCCTCCACTTT	CASSERRGINNSPLHF	-	TRBV6-1	-	TRBJ1-6
TGCAGCGTTGTGGTCACGGGGAATGAGCAGTTCTTC	CSVVVTGNEQFF	-	TRBV29-1	-	TRBJ2-1
TGTGCCAGCAGCTATGTCACAGGCGTGGAGCAGTTCTTC	CASSYVTGVEQFF	-	TRBV11-2	-	TRBJ2-1
TGTGCCAGCAGCTTAGGCCTCCGGGGGACCGGGGAGCTGTTTTTT	CASSLGLRGTGELFF	-	TRBV11-2	-	TRBJ2-2
TGTGCCATCACGGGGACAGGGGGGAATTCGGTGGGTAATGAGCAGTTCTTC	CAITGTGGNSVGNEQFF	-	TRBV10-3	TRBD1	TRBJ2-1
TGCAGTGCTAGACGAGACTATGGCTACACCTTC	CSARRDYGYTF	-	TRBV20-1	-	TRBJ1-2
TGTGCCAGCAGCCAACGAGCCAGGGGGGTTGGCACCGGGGAGCTGTTTTTT	CASSQRARGVGTGELFF	-	TRBV4-2	-	TRBJ2-2
TGTGCCAGCAGCTTGGAGGGACAGGGGGGCTCCTACGAGCAGTACTTC	CASSLEGQGGSYEQYF	-	TRBV5-6	TRBD1	TRBJ2-7
TGTGCCAGCAGCTCTGGACAGGGGAACACTGAAGCTTTCTTT	CASSSGQGNTEAFF	-	TRBV13	TRBD1	TRBJ1-1
TGCGCCAGCAGCCAGGGACAGGCGTCGGTTACTGAAGCTTTCTTT	CASSQGQASVTEAFF	-	TRBV5-1	TRBD1	TRBJ1-1
TGCGCCAGCGGCCCCCGCCGGGACAGGTGGGACCCCGGGGAGCTGTTTTTT	CASGPRRDRWDPGELFF	-	TRBV5-1	TRBD1	TRBJ2-2
TGTGCCTGCCGAACAAGGAGGGAGCAGTTCTTC	CACRTRREQFF	-	TRBV30	-	TRBJ2-1
TGTGCCAGCACCTACTCCGGGACAGGCTACAATGAGCAGTTCTTC	CASTYSGTGYNEQFF	-	TRBV6-5	TRBD1	TRBJ2-1
TGTGCCCGAGCGACCCGGACTGCAACCTACGAGCAGTACTTC	CARATRTATYEQYF	-	TRBV7-3	-	TRBJ2-7
TGCAGCGTTGAGGACAGGGTTCACGGCTACACCTTC	CSVEDRVHGYTF	-	TRBV29-1	TRBD1	TRBJ1-2
TGTGCCAGCAGCTGGGGAGGGAACTATGGCTACACCTTC	CASSWGGNYGYTF	-	TRBV7-3	-	TRBJ1-2
TGCGCCAGCAGCCCGGGACAGGGGCCCACCTACGAGCAGTACTTC	CASSPGQGPTYEQYF	-	TRBV10-2	TRBD1	TRBJ2-7
TGTGCCAGCAGCCCGGGGACAGCCCAAGAGACCCAGTACTTC	CASSPGTAQETQYF	-	TRBV3-1/TRBV3-2	TRBD1	TRBJ2-5
TGTGCCAGCAGCCCCTACCCGGGGGAGACCCAGTACTTC	CASSPYPGETQYF	-	TRBV7-6	-	TRBJ2-5
TGTGCCATCAGTGCCCGGGGGGGGAATGAAAAACTGTTTTTT	CAISARGGNEKLFF	-	TRBV10-3	-	TRBJ1-4
TGTGCCAGCAGCACGAAGCGGGGGGCTCTCGGCGGGGAGCTGTTTTTT	CASSTKRGALGGELFF	-	TRBV11-3	TRBD2	TRBJ2-2
TGTGCCACCAGCACCCGCCAGGAGGCCGGGGCAGATACGCAGTATTTT	CATSTRQEAGADTQYF	-	TRBV15	-	TRBJ2-3
TGTGCCAGCAGTTACAGGGGACAGAACACTGAAGCTTTCTTT	CASSYRGQNTEAFF	-	TRBV6-6	-	TRBJ1-1
TGTGCCAGCAGTCCACAGGGTGTGGGGGGCTACACCTTC	CASSPQGVGGYTF	-	TRBV6-5	-	TRBJ1-2
TGTGCCAGCAGCCCGGACAGGGGGCGGTACGAGCAGTACTTC	CASSPDRGRYEQYF	-	TRBV7-2	TRBD1	TRBJ2-7
TGTGCCAGCAGTTTCCCCGGGACAGGGATCAACGAGCAGTACTTC	CASSFPGTGINEQYF	-	TRBV5-4	TRBD1	TRBJ2-7
TGTGCCAGCAGGCCCACAGGGGGCCTATCTGGCTACACCTTC	CASRPTGGLSGYTF	once	TRBV27	TRBD1	TRBJ1-2
TGTGCCAGCAGCCCACAGGGACATGGGGAAGAGACCCAGTACTTC	CASSPQGHGEETQYF	once	TRBV9	-	TRBJ2-5
TGTGCCAGCAGCTTAGGGGCTAGCGGGGGGGCCTCCTACAATGAGCAGTTCTTC	CASSLGASGGASYNEQFF	-	TRBV7-2	TRBD2	TRBJ2-1
TGTGCCAGCAGCAGATCCGGGACAGAAGAGACCCAGTACTTC	CASSRSGTEETQYF	-	TRBV21-1	-	TRBJ2-5
TGTGCCAGCAGCGTAGACTCGGGACAGACTAATGAAAAACTGTTTTTT	CASSVDSGQTNEKLFF	-	TRBV9	TRBD1	TRBJ1-4
TGTGCCAGCACCCATTTGGGGGGGGGCATTGGCGGGGAGCTGTTTTTT	CASTHLGGGIGGELFF	once	TRBV5-4	-	TRBJ2-2
TGTGCCAGCAGCGTAGGGACAGGGGGTGAAAAACTGTTTTTT	CASSVGTGGEKLFF	few	TRBV9	TRBD1	TRBJ1-4
TGCGCCAGCAGCCGGGACCCAGGGGCAGATACGCAGTATTTT	CASSRDPGADTQYF	-	TRBV4-1	-	TRBJ2-3
TGCAGTGTCCCCACAGGGCCTTTCTTC	CSVPTGPFF	-	TRBV20-1	-	TRBJ2-7
TGCAGCATGTCGGGGGAGGGAGGCTACACCTTC	CSMSGEGGYTF	once	TRBV29-1	-	TRBJ1-2
TGTGCCAGCTCACCAACAACAGGGGGCGGCTATGGCTACACCTTC	CASSPTTGGGYGYTF	once	TRBV18	TRBD1	TRBJ1-2
TGTGCCAGCAGCTTAGTCCAGGGGATAGATGAGCAGTTCTTC	CASSLVQGIDEQFF	few	TRBV7-9	-	TRBJ2-1
TGCGCCAGCAGCCAATCCGCAGGGAACTATGGCTACACCTTC	CASSQSAGNYGYTF	-	TRBV4-1	-	TRBJ1-2
TGTGCTAGTGGCCAGATGACAGGGGGGTGGACCGGGGAGCTGTTTTTT	CASGQMTGGWTGELFF	-	TRBV12-5	TRBD1	TRBJ2-2
TGTGCCAGCAGTGACTCCGGGAGTGACTCCTACAATGAGCAGTTCTTC	CASSDSGSDSYNEQFF	-	TRBV25-1	-	TRBJ2-1
TGTGCCTGGAGTGTAAAGGGGTTTCAGGATACGCAGTATTTT	CAWSVKGFQDTQYF	-	TRBV30	-	TRBJ2-3
TGTGCCAGCAGCTTAGGAAGACAGGGCCTCACCGGGGAGCTGTTTTTT	CASSLGRQGLTGELFF	-	TRBV7-3	TRBD1	TRBJ2-2
TGTGCCAGCAGCGTGGACAGGGGACCAGATACGCAGTATTTT	CASSVDRGPDTQYF	-	TRBV9	TRBD1	TRBJ2-3
TGTGCCAGCAGCCAATCCAGCGGGAGTTCCTACAATGAGCAGTTCTTC	CASSQSSGSSYNEQFF	-	TRBV7-6	TRBD2	TRBJ2-1
TGCGCCAGCAGCTTTGGGACTACCTACGAGCAGTACTTC	CASSFGTTYEQYF	-	TRBV5-1	TRBD2	TRBJ2-7
TGTGCCAGCAGTTGGACTAGCGGGAAATACGAGCAGTACTTC	CASSWTSGKYEQYF	-	TRBV6-6	TRBD2	TRBJ2-7
TGTGCCAGCTCACCAGGACAGGCAAACACTGAAGCTTTCTTT	CASSPGQANTEAFF	-	TRBV18	TRBD1	TRBJ1-1
TGTGCCAGCAGCCCGATTGGGGGCGGTTCACCCCTCCACTTT	CASSPIGGGSPLHF	-	TRBV7-3	-	TRBJ1-6
TGCAGCGTTCGGACTAGCGGGGGGAACGAGCAGTACTTC	CSVRTSGGNEQYF	-	TRBV29-1	TRBD2	TRBJ2-7
TGTGCCAGTAGTACAATAGGACTAGCGGGAGCCAATGAGCAGTTCTTC	CASSTIGLAGANEQFF	-	TRBV19	TRBD2	TRBJ2-1
TGTGCCAGCAGCTCGTCGCCGGGACAGTTTTTGTGGGAGACCCAGTACTTC	CASSSSPGQFLWETQYF	-	TRBV11-2	TRBD1	TRBJ2-5